This T cell receptor (beta chain) was identified during a study of metastatic and nonmetastatic thyroid tumors. No patient received treatment before thyroid surgery. This clone counts as medium-sized. The CDR3 totals 13 residues. V was clipped by 5 bases and J by 6 bases, with 10 bases between them. The V gene's germline CDR1 is MDHEN and CDR2 SYDVKM. TCRdb reassembled clones from the PCR reads with MiXCR. The sample has about 20,000 clones; less than 15% are singletons. The clonotype was recovered from a male donor with papillary thyroid cancer or a benign thyroid nodule (not recorded which). Some clones in this sample may be carry-over from other donors' samples. V gene TRBV28 combines with J gene TRBJ2-2; D gene uncertain. The sequencing sample was made of blood. This CDR3 is CASSAAFPGELFF. The CDR3 nucleotides read TGTGCCAGCAGTGCAGCGTTTCCCGGGGAGCTGTTTTTT.